This T cell receptor beta chain emerged from a study of OX40 agonist ivuxolimab in advanced cancers. Study overall: Patients were treated with ivuxolimab, an agonistic anti-OX40 (CD134) antibody. Partial responses occurred in three patients (one hepatocellular carcinoma, two cutaneous melanoma). General study results and limits: The study found that CD8+ T cells averaged more expanded clones than CD4+.

This CDR3 comprises 17 residues. The junction had 3 bases not matched to a gene; V was cut back by 1 base and J by 1 base. In germline, CDR1 is KGHSH, CDR2 LQKENI. Concerning this clone itself: Its specificity is unknown.

The repertoire was sequenced with immunoSEQ multiplex PCR; TCRdb's copy has only in-frame clones and lacks some. The data contain roughly 45,000 clones, 88% of them singletons. This chain connects TRBV18 to TRBJ2-2, with TRBD2 identical over 10 bases. The sequence derives from an adult with an advanced solid tumor such as melanoma, head and neck, liver or kidney cancer. Material: CD4+ or CD8+ T cells sorted from blood, obtained in a trial of the OX40 agonist ivuxolimab. The CDR3 coding sequence is TGTGCCAGCTCACCACGGCCTAGCGGGGGGAACACCGGGGAGCTGTTTTTT. It specifies CASSPRPSGGNTGELFF.